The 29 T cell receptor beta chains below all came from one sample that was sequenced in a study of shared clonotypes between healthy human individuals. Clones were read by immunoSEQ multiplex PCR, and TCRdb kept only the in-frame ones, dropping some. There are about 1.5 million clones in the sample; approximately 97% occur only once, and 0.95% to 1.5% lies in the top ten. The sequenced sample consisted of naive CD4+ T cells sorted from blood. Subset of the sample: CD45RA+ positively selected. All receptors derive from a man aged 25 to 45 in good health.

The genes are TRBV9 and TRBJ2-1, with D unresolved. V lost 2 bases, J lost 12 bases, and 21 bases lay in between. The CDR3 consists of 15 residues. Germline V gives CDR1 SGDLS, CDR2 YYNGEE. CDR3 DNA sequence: TGTGCCAGCAGCGTTGGTAGTATAGTAGGAGTCCCGCAGTTCTTC. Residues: CASSVGSIVGVPQFF.

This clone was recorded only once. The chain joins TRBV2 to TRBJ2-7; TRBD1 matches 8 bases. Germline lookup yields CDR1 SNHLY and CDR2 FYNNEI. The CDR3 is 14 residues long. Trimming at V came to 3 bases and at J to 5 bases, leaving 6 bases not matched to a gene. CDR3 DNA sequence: TGTGCCAGCAGTGAGAGGGACAGGCCCCACGAGCAGTACTTC. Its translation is CASSERDRPHEQYF. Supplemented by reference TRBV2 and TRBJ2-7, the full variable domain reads EPEVTQTPSHQVTQMGQEVILRCVPISNHLYFYWYRQILGQKVEFLVSFYNNEISEKSEIFDDQFSVERPDGSNFTLKIRSTKLEDSAMYFCASSERDRPHEQYFGPGTRLTVT.

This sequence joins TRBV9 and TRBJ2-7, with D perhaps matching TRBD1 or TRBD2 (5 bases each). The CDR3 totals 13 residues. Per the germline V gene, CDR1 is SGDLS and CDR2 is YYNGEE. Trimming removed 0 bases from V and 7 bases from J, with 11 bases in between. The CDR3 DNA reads TGTGCCAGCAGCGTAGCTGAGGGGATGGAGCAGTACTTC. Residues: CASSVAEGMEQYF.

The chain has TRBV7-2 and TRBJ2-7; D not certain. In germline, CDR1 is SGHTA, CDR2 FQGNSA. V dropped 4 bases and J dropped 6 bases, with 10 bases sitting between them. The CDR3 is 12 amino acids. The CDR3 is CASSSWRGEQYF. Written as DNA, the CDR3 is TGTGCCAGCAGCTCTTGGAGAGGCGAGCAGTACTTC.

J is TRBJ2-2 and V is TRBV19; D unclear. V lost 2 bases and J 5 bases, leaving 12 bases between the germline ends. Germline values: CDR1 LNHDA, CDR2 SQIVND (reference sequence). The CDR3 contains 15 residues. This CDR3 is CASSIWPPVTGELFF. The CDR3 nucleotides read TGTGCCAGTAGTATATGGCCACCAGTTACCGGGGAGCTGTTTTTT.

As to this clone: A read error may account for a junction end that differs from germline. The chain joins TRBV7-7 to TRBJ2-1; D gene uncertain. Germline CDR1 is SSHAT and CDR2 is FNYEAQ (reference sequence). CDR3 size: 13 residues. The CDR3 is CASSLAPYNEQFF. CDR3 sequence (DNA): TGTGCTAGCAGCTTAGCCCCCTACAATGAGCAGTTCTTC.

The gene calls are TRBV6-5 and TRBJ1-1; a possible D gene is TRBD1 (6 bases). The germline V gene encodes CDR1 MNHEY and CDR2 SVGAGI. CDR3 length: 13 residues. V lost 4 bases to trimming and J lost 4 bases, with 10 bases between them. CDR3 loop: CASSFLRGTEAFF. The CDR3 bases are TGTGCCAGCAGTTTCCTCAGGGGCACTGAAGCTTTCTTT.

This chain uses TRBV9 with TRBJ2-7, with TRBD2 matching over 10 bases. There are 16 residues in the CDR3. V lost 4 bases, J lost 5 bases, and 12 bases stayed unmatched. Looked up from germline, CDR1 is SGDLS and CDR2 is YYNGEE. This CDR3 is CASSLDASGRSDEQYF. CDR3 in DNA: TGTGCCAGCAGCCTTGACGCTAGCGGGAGATCGGACGAGCAGTACTTC.

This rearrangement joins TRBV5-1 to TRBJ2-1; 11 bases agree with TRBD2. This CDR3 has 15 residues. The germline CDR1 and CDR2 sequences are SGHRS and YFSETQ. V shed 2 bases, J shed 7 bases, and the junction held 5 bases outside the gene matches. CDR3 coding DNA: TGCGCCAGCAGCTTTACTAGCGGGAGTAATAATGAGCAGTTCTTC. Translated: CASSFTSGSNNEQFF.

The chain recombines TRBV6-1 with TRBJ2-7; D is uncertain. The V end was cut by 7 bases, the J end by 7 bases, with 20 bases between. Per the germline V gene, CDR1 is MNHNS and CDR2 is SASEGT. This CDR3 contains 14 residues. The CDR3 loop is CASILDPLVGEQYF. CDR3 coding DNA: TGTGCCAGCATACTGGATCCATTGGTGGGGGAGCAGTACTTC.

CDR3 coding DNA: TGTGCCAGCAGTACTAGCGGTTTGACAGGGATGACTGAAGCTTTCTTT. Its translation is CASSTSGLTGMTEAFF. The chain is built from TRBV27 and TRBJ1-1; 7 nucleotides align to TRBD1. The CDR3 contains 16 residues. V shed 5 bases, J shed 5 bases, and the junction held 14 bases outside the gene matches. Germline V gene data show CDR1 as MNHEY and CDR2 as SMNVEV (reference sequence).

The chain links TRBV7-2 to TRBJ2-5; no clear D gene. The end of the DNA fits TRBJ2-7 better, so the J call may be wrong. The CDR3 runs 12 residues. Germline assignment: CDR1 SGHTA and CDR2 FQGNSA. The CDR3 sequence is CASSFGLHEQYF. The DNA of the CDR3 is TGTGCCAGCAGCTTCGGTCTACACGAGCAGTACTTC.

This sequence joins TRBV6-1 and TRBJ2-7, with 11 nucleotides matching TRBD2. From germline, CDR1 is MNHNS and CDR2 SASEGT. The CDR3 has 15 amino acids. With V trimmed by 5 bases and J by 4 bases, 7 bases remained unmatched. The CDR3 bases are TGTGCCAGCAGTAAACTAGCGGGAGAGTGGTACGAGCAGTACTTC. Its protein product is CASSKLAGEWYEQYF.

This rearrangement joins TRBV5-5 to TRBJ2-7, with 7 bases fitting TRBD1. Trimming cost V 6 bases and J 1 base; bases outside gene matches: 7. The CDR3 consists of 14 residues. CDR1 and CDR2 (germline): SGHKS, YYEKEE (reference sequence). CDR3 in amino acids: CASTEDRFSYEQYF. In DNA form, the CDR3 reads TGTGCCAGCACCGAGGACAGGTTTTCCTACGAGCAGTACTTC.

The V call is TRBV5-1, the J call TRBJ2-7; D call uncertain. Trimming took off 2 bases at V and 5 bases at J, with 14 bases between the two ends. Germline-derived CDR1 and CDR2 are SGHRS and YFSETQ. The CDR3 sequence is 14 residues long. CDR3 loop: CASSFPSPFNEQYF. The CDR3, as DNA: TGCGCCAGCAGCTTCCCTTCCCCGTTTAACGAGCAGTACTTC.

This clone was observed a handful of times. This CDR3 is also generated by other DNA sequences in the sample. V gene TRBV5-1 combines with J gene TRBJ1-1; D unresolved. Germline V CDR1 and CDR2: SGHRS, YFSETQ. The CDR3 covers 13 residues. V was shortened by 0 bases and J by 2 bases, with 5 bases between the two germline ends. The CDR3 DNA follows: TGCGCCAGCAGCTTGGAAGTTAACACTGAAGCTTTCTTT. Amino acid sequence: CASSLEVNTEAFF.

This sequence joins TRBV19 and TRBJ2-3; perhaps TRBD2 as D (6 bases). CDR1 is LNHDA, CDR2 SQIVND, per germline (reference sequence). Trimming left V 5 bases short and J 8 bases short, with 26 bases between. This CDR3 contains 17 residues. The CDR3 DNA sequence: TGTGCCAGTAGTGCCATAGGTGTCGGGACTCCACAAAGTACGCAGTATTTT. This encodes CASSAIGVGTPQSTQYF.

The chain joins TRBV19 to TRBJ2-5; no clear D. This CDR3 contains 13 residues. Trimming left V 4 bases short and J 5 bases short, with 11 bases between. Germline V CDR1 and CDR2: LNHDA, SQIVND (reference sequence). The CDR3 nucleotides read TGTGCCAGTAGTAAATCAACCCGGGAGACCCAGTACTTC. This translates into CASSKSTRETQYF.

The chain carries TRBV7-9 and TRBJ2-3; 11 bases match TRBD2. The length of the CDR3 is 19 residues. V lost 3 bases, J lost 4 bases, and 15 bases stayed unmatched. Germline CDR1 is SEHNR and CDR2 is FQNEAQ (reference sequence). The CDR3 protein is CASSFGLAGWVVGADTQYF. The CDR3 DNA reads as TGTGCCAGCAGCTTTGGACTAGCGGGTTGGGTGGTTGGGGCAGATACGCAGTATTTT. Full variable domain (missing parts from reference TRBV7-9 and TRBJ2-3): DTGVSQNPRHKITKRGQNVTFRCDPISEHNRLYWYRQTLGQGPEFLTYFQNEAQLEKSRLLSDRFSAERPKGSFSTLEIQRTEQGDSAMYLCASSFGLAGWVVGADTQYFGPGTRLTVL.

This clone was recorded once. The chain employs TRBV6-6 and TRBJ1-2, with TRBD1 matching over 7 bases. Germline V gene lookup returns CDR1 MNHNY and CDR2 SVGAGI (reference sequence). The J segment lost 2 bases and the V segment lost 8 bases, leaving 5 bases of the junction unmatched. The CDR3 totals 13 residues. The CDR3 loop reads CASRDRPNYGYTF. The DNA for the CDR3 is TGTGCCAGCCGGGACAGACCCAACTATGGCTACACCTTC.

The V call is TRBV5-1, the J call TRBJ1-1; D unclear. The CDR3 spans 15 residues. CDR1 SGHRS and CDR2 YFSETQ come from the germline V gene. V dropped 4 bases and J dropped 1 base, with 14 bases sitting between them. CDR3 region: CASSPDQTQNTEAFF. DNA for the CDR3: TGCGCCAGCAGCCCCGATCAGACCCAGAACACTGAAGCTTTCTTT.

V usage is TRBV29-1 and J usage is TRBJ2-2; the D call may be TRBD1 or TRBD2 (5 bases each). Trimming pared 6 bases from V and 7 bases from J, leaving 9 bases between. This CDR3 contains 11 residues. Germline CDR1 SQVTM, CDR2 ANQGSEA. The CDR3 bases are TGCAGCGTGGGGGAGTTCGGGGAGCTGTTTTTT. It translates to CSVGEFGELFF.

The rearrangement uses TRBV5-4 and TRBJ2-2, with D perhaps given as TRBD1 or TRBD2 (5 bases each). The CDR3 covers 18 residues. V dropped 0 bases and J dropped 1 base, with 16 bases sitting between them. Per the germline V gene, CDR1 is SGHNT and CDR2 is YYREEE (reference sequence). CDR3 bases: TGTGCCAGCAGCTTGGGGGTGACCGGGACCGTGAACACCGGGGAGCTGTTTTTT. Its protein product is CASSLGVTGTVNTGELFF.

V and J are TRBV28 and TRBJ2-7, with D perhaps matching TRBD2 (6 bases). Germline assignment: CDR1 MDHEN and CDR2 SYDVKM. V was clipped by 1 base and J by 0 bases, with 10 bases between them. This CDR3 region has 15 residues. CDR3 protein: CASSLYRGSSYEQYF. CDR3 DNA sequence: TGTGCCAGCAGTTTATATCGGGGGAGCTCCTACGAGCAGTACTTC.

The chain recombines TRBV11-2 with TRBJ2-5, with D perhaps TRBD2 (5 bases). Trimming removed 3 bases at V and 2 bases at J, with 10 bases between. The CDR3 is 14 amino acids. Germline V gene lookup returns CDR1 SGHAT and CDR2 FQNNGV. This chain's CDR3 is CASSFRRKQETQYF. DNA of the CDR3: TGTGCCAGCAGCTTCAGGAGGAAACAAGAGACCCAGTACTTC.

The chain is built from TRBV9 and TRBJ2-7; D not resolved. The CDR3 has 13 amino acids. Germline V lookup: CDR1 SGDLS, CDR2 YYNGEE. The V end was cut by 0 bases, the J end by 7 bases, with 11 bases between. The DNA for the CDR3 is TGTGCCAGCAGCGTAGGTCCTCAGGAAGAGCAGTACTTC. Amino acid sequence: CASSVGPQEEQYF.

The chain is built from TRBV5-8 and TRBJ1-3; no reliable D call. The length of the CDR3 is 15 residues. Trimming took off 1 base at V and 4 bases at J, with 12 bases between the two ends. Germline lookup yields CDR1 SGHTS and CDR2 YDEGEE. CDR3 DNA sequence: TGTGCCAGCAGCTTGTCGATCGGTTCCGGAAACACCATATATTTT. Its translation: CASSLSIGSGNTIYF. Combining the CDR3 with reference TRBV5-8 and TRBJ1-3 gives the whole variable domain EAGVTQSPTHLIKTRGQQATLRCSPISGHTSVYWYQQALGLGLQFLLWYDEGEERNRGNFPPRFSGRQFPNYSSELNVNALELEDSALYLCASSLSIGSGNTIYFGEGSWLTVV.

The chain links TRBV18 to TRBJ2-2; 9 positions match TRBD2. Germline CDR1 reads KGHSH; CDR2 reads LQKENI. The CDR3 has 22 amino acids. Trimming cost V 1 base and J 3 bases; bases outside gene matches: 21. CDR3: CASSPLAGVWLSATKDTGELFF. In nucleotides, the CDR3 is TGTGCCAGCTCACCACTAGCGGGAGTTTGGTTGTCGGCCACAAAAGACACCGGGGAGCTGTTTTTT. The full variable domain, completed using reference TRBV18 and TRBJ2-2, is NAGVMQNPRHLVRRRGQEARLRCSPMKGHSHVYWYRQLPEEGLKFMVYLQKENIIDESGMPKERFSAEFPKEGPSILRIQQVVRGDSAAYFCASSPLAGVWLSATKDTGELFFGEGSRLTVL.

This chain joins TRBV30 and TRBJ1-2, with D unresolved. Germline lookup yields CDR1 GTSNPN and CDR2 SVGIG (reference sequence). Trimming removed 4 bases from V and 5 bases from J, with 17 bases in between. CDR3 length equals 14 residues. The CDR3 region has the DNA TGTGCCTGGACTCCAAAAGGGCTAGGGTATGGCTACACCTTC. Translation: CAWTPKGLGYGYTF.